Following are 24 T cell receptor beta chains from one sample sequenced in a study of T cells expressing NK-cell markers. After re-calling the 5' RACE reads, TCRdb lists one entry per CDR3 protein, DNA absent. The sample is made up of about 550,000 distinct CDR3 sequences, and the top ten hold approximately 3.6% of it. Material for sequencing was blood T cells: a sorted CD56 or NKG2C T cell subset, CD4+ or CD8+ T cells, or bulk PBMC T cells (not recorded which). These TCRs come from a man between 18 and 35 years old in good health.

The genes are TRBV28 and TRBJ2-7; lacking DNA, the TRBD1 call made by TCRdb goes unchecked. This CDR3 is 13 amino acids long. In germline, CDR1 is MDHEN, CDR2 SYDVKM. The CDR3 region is CASSTGSGYEQYF.

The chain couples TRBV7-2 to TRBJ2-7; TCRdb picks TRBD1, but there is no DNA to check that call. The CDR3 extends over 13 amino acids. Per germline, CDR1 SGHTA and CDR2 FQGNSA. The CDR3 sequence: CASSPDSYYEQYF.

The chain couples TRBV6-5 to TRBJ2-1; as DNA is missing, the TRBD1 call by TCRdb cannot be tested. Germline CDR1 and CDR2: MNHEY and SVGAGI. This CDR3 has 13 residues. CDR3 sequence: CASSSRPTAGQFF.

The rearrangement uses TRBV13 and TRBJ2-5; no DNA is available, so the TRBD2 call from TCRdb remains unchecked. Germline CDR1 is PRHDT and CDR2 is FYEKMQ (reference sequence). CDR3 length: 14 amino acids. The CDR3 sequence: CASIIAGGRGTQYF.

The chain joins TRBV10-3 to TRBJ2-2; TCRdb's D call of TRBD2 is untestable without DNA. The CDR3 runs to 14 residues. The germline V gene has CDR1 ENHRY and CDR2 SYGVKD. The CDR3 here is CAISELAVTGELFF.

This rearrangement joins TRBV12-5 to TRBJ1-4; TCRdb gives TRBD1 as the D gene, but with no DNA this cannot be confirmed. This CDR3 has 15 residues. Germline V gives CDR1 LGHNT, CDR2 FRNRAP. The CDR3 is CASALSGTRNEKLFF.

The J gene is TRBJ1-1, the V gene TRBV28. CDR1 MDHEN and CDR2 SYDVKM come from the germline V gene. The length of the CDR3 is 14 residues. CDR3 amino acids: CASSLSLANTEAFF. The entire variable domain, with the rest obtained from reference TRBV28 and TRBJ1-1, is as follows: DVKVTQSSRYLVKRTGEKVFLECVQDMDHENMFWYRQDPGLGLRLIYFSYDVKMKEKGDIPEGYSVSREKKERFSLILESASTNQTSMYLCASSLSLANTEAFFGQGTRLTVV.

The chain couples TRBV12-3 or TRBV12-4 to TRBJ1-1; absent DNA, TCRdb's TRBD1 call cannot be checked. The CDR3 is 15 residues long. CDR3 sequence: CASTPDTAENTEAFF.

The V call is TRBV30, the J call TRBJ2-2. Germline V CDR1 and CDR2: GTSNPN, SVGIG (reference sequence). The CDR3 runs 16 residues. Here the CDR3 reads CAWASGRSMNTGELFF.

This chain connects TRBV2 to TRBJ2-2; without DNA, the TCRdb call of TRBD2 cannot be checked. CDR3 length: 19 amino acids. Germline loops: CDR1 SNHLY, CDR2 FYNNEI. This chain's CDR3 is CASSETSGRAFRGTGELFF.

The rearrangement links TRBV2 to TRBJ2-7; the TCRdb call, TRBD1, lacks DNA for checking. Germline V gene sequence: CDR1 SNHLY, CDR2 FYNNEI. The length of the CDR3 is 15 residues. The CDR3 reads CASSAGQGATYEQYF.

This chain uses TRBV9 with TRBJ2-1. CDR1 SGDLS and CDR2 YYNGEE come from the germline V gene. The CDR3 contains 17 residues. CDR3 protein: CASSAYSSLSSYNEQFF.

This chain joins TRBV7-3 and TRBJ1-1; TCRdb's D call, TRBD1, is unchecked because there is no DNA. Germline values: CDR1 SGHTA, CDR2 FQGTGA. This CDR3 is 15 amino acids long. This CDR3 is CASSLTSERGREAFF.

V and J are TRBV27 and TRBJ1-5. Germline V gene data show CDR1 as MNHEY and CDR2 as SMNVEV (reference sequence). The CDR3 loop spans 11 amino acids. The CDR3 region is CASGLLWPQHF.

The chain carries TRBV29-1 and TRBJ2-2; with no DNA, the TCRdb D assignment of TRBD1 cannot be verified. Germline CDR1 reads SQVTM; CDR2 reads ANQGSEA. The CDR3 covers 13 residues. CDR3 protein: CSVGGVDTGELFF.

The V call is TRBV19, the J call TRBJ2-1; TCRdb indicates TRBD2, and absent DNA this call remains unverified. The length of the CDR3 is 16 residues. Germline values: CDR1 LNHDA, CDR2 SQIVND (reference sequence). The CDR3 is CASTPLPSGIYNEQFF.

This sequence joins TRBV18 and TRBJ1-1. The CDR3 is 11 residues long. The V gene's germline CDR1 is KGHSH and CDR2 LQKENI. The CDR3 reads CASSLKEKAFF.

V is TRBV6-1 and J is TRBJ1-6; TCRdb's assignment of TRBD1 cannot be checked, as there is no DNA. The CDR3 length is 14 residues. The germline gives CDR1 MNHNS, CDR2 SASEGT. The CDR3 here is CASSAGTDYSPLHF.

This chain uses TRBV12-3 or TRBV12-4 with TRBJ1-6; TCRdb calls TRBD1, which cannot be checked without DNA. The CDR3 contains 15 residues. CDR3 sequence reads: CASSIRDRRNSPLHF.

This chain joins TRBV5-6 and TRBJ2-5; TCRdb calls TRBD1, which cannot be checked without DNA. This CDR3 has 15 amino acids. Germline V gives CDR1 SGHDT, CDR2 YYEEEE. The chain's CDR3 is CASSWVRGQQETQYF.

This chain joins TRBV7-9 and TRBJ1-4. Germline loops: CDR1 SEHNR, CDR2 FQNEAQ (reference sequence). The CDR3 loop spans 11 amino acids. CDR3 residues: CASSLKHELFF.

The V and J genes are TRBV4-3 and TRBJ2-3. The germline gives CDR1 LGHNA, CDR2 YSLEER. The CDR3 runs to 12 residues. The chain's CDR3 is CASSQAEDTQYF.

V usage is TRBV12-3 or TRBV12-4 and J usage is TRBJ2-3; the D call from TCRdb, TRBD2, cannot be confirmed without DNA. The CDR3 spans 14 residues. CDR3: CASSTSARADTQYF.

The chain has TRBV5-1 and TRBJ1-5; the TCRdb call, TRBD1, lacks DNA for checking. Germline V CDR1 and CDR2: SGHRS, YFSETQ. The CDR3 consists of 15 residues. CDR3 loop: CASSLAGETGGAQHF. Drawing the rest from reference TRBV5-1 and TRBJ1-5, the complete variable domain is KAGVTQTPRYLIKTRGQQVTLSCSPISGHRSVSWYQQTPGQGLQFLFEYFSETQRNKGNFPGRFSGRQFSNSRSEMNVSTLELGDSALYLCASSLAGETGGAQHFGDGTRLSIL.